Listed below are T cell receptor beta chains from one sample, sequenced in a study of tumor-infiltrating lymphocytes in primary liver carcinoma. TCRdb passed the multiplex PCR reads through MiXCR, listing each CDR3 protein once. Here the sample spans approximately 110,000 distinct CDR3 sequences, around 60% being singletons. Sequencing was carried out using liver tumor tissue from sampling region 3. These TCRs come from a woman aged 55 to 70 with primary liver carcinoma and hepatitis B virus infection. CDR3s include the opening cysteine and the closing phenylalanine or tryptophan. The D gene is left open where the match is weak. A clone size is listed for some rows: how often the clone was seen (once, few, many), or a class if it is expanded.

TRBV20-1,TRBJ2-3,TRBD2,-,TGCAGTGCTAGAGCCTTCACAGGAAGGACTAGCGGGAGCACAGATACGCAGTATTTT,CSARAFTGRTSGSTDTQYF
TRBV5-1,TRBJ2-1,TRBD1,many,TGCGCCAGCAGCCCGGGGACAGCGGCGGCGGCGGAGCAGTTCTTC,CASSPGTAAAAEQFF
TRBV11-3,TRBJ1-1,-,-,TGTGCCACCAGCCGTTCTCTGGCCACTGAAGCTTTCTTT,CATSRSLATEAFF
TRBV12-3/TRBV12-4,TRBJ2-1,-,-,TGTGCCAGCAGCCAGCTACGAAGGGCATACAATAAGCAGTTCTTC,CASSQLRRAYNKQFF
TRBV11-2,TRBJ2-3,TRBD1,-,TGTGCCAGCAACCTGCGACAGGGGAATACACAGTATTTT,CASNLRQGNTQYF
TRBV11-2,TRBJ1-6,TRBD1,-,TGTGTCAGCAGCTTGAGACAGGGAGCTTTTTCACCCCTCCACTTT,CVSSLRQGAFSPLHF
TRBV12-3/TRBV12-4,TRBJ1-4,-,-,TGTGCCGGCAGTTTGGGGCAGGGTACCTCAGGTGAAAAACTGTTTTTT,CAGSLGQGTSGEKLFF
TRBV12-3/TRBV12-4,TRBJ2-1,TRBD2,few,TGTGCCAACACCCGAGCCCGGGGGGACTACAATGAACAGTTCTTC,CANTRARGDYNEQFF
TRBV28,TRBJ1-5,-,-,TGTGCCAGCAGCGTATTAGGGGGTGTGAATCAGCCCCAGCATTTT,CASSVLGGVNQPQHF
TRBV29-1,TRBJ2-5,TRBD2,many,TGCAGCGTTGTCAAGCGGGAGTCCCAAGAGACCCAGTACTTC,CSVVKRESQETQYF
TRBV7-8,TRBJ2-1,TRBD2,-,TGTGCCAGCAACTTAGTTGGGACTAGCGGGATCAATGAGCAGTTCTTC,CASNLVGTSGINEQFF
TRBV11-2,TRBJ2-3,-,medium-sized,TGTGCCAGCAGCGTAGATTTTGGTACTGTGTATTTT,CASSVDFGTVYF
TRBV11-2,TRBJ1-6,-,-,TGTGTCAGTAGCTTTGTAGTGAATTCACCCCTCCACTTT,CVSSFVVNSPLHF
TRBV18,TRBJ2-5,-,-,TGTGCCAGCTCACCCTCTGGAACCCGCGGAGAGACCCAGTACTTC,CASSPSGTRGETQYF
TRBV10-1,TRBJ1-1,-,-,TGCGCTAGCAGTGCCGCCAGTGTGACTGAAGCTTTCTTT,CASSAASVTEAFF
TRBV6-2/TRBV6-3,TRBJ1-1,TRBD1,-,TGTGACAGCGGATCCGGACAGGGAGTAACTGAAGCTCTCTTT,CDSGSGQGVTEALF
TRBV6-6,TRBJ1-5,-,-,TGTGTCAGCAGTTTAGACGGAAATCAGCCCCAGCAGTTT,CVSSLDGNQPQQF
TRBV11-2,TRBJ1-3,-,-,TGTGCCAGCAGCTCACGCCCGGACGGGGGAGCGTACTCTGAGAACACCATATATTTT,CASSSRPDGGAYSENTIYF
TRBV7-8,TRBJ1-6,-,many,TGTGCCAGCACCAACGGACGGGATAATTCACCCCTCCACTTT,CASTNGRDNSPLHF
TRBV6-1,TRBJ1-5,TRBD1,many,TGTGCCAGCATAGGGACAGGGGGCGCGCAGCCCCAGCATTTT,CASIGTGGAQPQHF
TRBV28,TRBJ2-1,TRBD2,-,TGTGCCAACAGTTTGGAGACTAGCGGTGGGGATGAGCAGTTCTTC,CANSLETSGGDEQFF
TRBV14,TRBJ1-2,TRBD1,-,TGTGCCAGCAGCCAAGGTACAGGGGGCGTCGATGGCTACACCTTC,CASSQGTGGVDGYTF
TRBV6-1,TRBJ2-7,TRBD2,-,TGTGCCAGCAGTCTCCGAACTAGCGACTCCTACGAGCAGTACTTC,CASSLRTSDSYEQYF
TRBV24-1,TRBJ2-7,TRBD1,-,TGTGCCACCACCGCCGCCTGGACAGGGGTCGTCGATCAGTACTTC,CATTAAWTGVVDQYF
TRBV29-1,TRBJ1-2,-,once,-,CSVALGTGARGYTF
TRBV6-5,TRBJ1-5,-,many,TGTGCCAGCAGTTGGGGGGTGGGCAATCAGCCCCAGCATTTT,CASSWGVGNQPQHF
TRBV12-3/TRBV12-4,TRBJ2-1,TRBD2,many,TGTGCCAGCATCTTGGGGGGGATCTACAATGAGCAGTTCTTC,CASILGGIYNEQFF
TRBV5-1,TRBJ2-3,TRBD1,many,TGCGCCAGCAGCACTGGGACAGGGGTCCGCACAGATACGCAGTATTTT,CASSTGTGVRTDTQYF
TRBV6-6,TRBJ1-5,-,-,TGTGCCAGCAGTTACTCGCCGAAACTCGGGAGGATCAATCAGCCCCAGCATTTT,CASSYSPKLGRINQPQHF
TRBV11-2,TRBJ2-3,-,once,TGTGCCAGCAGCATAGATAGAACAGATACGCAGTATTTT,CASSIDRTDTQYF
TRBV5-1,TRBJ2-1,TRBD1,many,TGCGCCAGCAGCGGGGACAGACACAATGAGCAGTTCTTC,CASSGDRHNEQFF
TRBV6-5,TRBJ1-4,-,-,TGTGCCAGCAGTTGGACTGCAACTAATGAAAAACCGTTTTTT,CASSWTATNEKPFF
TRBV11-2,TRBJ2-2,TRBD2,once,TGTGCCAGTAGCTTAGGGCTAGCGGGACCCCGGGAGCTGTTTTTT,CASSLGLAGPRELFF
TRBV2,TRBJ2-2,-,few,TGTGCCAGCAGGGGTTCTGCCGGGGAGCTGTTTTTT,CASRGSAGELFF
TRBV11-2,TRBJ2-2,-,-,TGTGCCAGAAGCCCTCCGCGAGGACCGACCGGGGAGCTATTTTTT,CARSPPRGPTGELFF
TRBV4-1,TRBJ2-1,-,-,TGCACCAGCAGTGCCACGGACTCGAGAAGCGTTGAGCAGTTCTTC,CTSSATDSRSVEQFF
TRBV10-3,TRBJ1-6,TRBD1,-,TGTGCCATAAAGACAGGGGCAAATTATTCACCCCTCCACTTC,CAIKTGANYSPLHF
TRBV5-4,TRBJ2-3,-,many,TGTGCCAGCAGGGACTCCTACACAGATACGCAGTATTTT,CASRDSYTDTQYF
TRBV11-2,TRBJ2-3,-,-,TGCGCCAGCAGCATGTGGCTTCCCACAGATACGCACTATTTT,CASSMWLPTDTHYF
TRBV11-2,TRBJ2-3,TRBD2,once,TGTACCAGCAGCTTAGTGCGGGGGGGCACAAATACGCAGTATTTT,CTSSLVRGGTNTQYF